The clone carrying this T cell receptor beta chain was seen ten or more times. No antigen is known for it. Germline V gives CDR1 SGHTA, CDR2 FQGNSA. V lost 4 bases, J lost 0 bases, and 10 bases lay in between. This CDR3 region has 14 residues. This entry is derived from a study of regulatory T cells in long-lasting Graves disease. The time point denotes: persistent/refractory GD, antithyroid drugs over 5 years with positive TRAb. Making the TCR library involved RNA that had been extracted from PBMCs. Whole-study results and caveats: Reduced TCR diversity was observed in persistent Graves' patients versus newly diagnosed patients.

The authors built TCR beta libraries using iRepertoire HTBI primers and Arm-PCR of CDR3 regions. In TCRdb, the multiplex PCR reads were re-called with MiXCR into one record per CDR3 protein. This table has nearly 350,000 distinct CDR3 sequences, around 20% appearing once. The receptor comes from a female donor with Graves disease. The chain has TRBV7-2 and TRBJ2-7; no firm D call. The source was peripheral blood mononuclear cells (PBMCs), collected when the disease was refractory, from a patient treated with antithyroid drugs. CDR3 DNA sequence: TGTGCCAGCAGCTGGCAGGCATCCTCCTACGAGCAGTACTTC. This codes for CASSWQASSYEQYF.